A selection of T cell receptor beta chains follows, all from one sample in a study of identical twins. Using its own MiXCR run on the 5' RACE reads, TCRdb lists one record per CDR3 protein. The table lists about 520,000 distinct CDR3 sequences, about 20% of them singletons. Another study also made use of these data, one on T cells expressing NK-cell markers.

The specimen sequenced was CD4+ T cells sorted from blood. The receptors stem from a woman in her late teens or twenties in good health. The CDR3 runs from the conserved cysteine through the conserved F or W. The order of the fields is V gene, J gene, clone size, D gene, CDR3 DNA, CDR3 protein. The D gene is left open where the match is weak. A row's size may be missing; if present it is once, few, many or a size class.

v_call: TRBV7-2; j_call: TRBJ1-2; clone_size: NA; d_call: NA; cdr3_nt: TGTGCCAGCAGCTATATGGCGAGGCGCTACACCTTC; cdr3_aa: CASSYMARRYTF
v_call: TRBV7-2; j_call: TRBJ2-1; clone_size: many; d_call: NA; cdr3_nt: TGTGCCAGCAGCTTACTGGGTGAGCAGTTCTTC; cdr3_aa: CASSLLGEQFF
v_call: TRBV12-3/TRBV12-4; j_call: TRBJ2-2; clone_size: few; d_call: NA; cdr3_nt: TGTGCCAGCAGTTTAGCTTTTGGCACCGGGGAGCTGTTTTTT; cdr3_aa: CASSLAFGTGELFF
v_call: TRBV4-2; j_call: TRBJ2-7; clone_size: few; d_call: NA; cdr3_nt: TGTGCCAGCAGCCAAGATAGGGCTCCGTACGAGCAGTACTTC; cdr3_aa: CASSQDRAPYEQYF
v_call: TRBV18; j_call: TRBJ2-3; clone_size: NA; d_call: NA; cdr3_nt: TGTGCCAGCTCACCGCGTAGCGGTTCTCCTAGGGATACGCAGTATTTT; cdr3_aa: CASSPRSGSPRDTQYF
v_call: TRBV12-3/TRBV12-4; j_call: TRBJ1-5; clone_size: NA; d_call: TRBD1; cdr3_nt: TGTGCCAGCAGTCCATGGGACACGGACAGGCAGCCCCAGCATTTT; cdr3_aa: CASSPWDTDRQPQHF
v_call: TRBV7-3; j_call: TRBJ1-1; clone_size: few; d_call: TRBD1; cdr3_nt: TGTGCCAGCAGCTCACAGGGGTTTGGCACTGAAGCTTTCTTT; cdr3_aa: CASSSQGFGTEAFF
v_call: TRBV3-1; j_call: TRBJ2-2; clone_size: NA; d_call: TRBD1; cdr3_nt: TGTGCCTTCAGTAGCCGGGACAGGGGGAGAACGGACACCGGGGAGCTGTTTTTT; cdr3_aa: CAFSSRDRGRTDTGELFF
v_call: TRBV29-1; j_call: TRBJ1-2; clone_size: NA; d_call: NA; cdr3_nt: TGCAGCGTTGAATGGGGCGCAGGTGGCTACACCTTC; cdr3_aa: CSVEWGAGGYTF
v_call: TRBV30; j_call: TRBJ1-2; clone_size: NA; d_call: NA; cdr3_nt: TGTGCCTGGAAGACCGGGCGTAACTATGGCTACACCTTC; cdr3_aa: CAWKTGRNYGYTF
v_call: TRBV12-3/TRBV12-4; j_call: TRBJ2-5; clone_size: NA; d_call: TRBD1; cdr3_nt: TGTGCCAGCAGTTCGAACAGGGGTGGGGAGACCCAGTACTTC; cdr3_aa: CASSSNRGGETQYF
v_call: TRBV7-9; j_call: TRBJ2-5; clone_size: NA; d_call: NA; cdr3_nt: TGTGCCAGCAGCTTACTAGCCTCTGAGACCCAGTACTTC; cdr3_aa: CASSLLASETQYF
v_call: TRBV5-1; j_call: TRBJ1-4; clone_size: few; d_call: TRBD1; cdr3_nt: TGCGCCAGCAGCTTGCAGGGGGCGACCTCCGAAAAACTGTTTTTT; cdr3_aa: CASSLQGATSEKLFF
v_call: TRBV6-2/TRBV6-3; j_call: TRBJ2-7; clone_size: few; d_call: NA; cdr3_nt: TGTGCCAGCAGACCCCGAGGGCCTTTCTCCTACGAGCAGTACTTC; cdr3_aa: CASRPRGPFSYEQYF
v_call: TRBV29-1; j_call: TRBJ1-1; clone_size: few; d_call: NA; cdr3_nt: TGCAGCGTTCCCCCCTTGGCTCATCTAAACACTGAAGCTTTCTTT; cdr3_aa: CSVPPLAHLNTEAFF
v_call: TRBV5-1; j_call: TRBJ2-3; clone_size: few; d_call: TRBD2; cdr3_nt: TGCGCCAGCAGCAGGCTAGCGGGGGACTCTAGCACAGATACGCAGTATTTT; cdr3_aa: CASSRLAGDSSTDTQYF
v_call: TRBV10-3; j_call: TRBJ1-2; clone_size: NA; d_call: NA; cdr3_nt: TGTGCCATCAGTGAGTCGTCGTCCGGCGGGGGCTACACCTTC; cdr3_aa: CAISESSSGGGYTF
v_call: TRBV12-3/TRBV12-4; j_call: TRBJ2-5; clone_size: few; d_call: NA; cdr3_nt: TGTGCCAGCAGTTTCTTGCCAGGAGGGGTAGAGACCCAGTACTTC; cdr3_aa: CASSFLPGGVETQYF
v_call: TRBV21-1; j_call: TRBJ2-7; clone_size: NA; d_call: NA; cdr3_nt: TGTGCCAGCAGGGGAAAACAAGAGAGCTCCTACGAGCAGTACTTC; cdr3_aa: CASRGKQESSYEQYF
v_call: TRBV30; j_call: TRBJ1-1; clone_size: NA; d_call: NA; cdr3_nt: TGTGCCTGGAGTGTGGGTGCTGGGGCTTTCTTT; cdr3_aa: CAWSVGAGAFF
v_call: TRBV20-1; j_call: TRBJ2-1; clone_size: few; d_call: NA; cdr3_nt: TGCAGTGCTGGGGACCGTCGGGGCCACAATGAGCAGTTCTTC; cdr3_aa: CSAGDRRGHNEQFF
v_call: TRBV3-1; j_call: TRBJ2-4; clone_size: few; d_call: NA; cdr3_nt: TGTGCCAGCAGCCAAGAATGGTCCACCAAAAACATTCAGTACTTC; cdr3_aa: CASSQEWSTKNIQYF
v_call: TRBV7-6; j_call: TRBJ2-3; clone_size: NA; d_call: TRBD2; cdr3_nt: TGTGCCAGCAGCCCTAGCGGGGGGGCGGCAGATACGCAGTATTTT; cdr3_aa: CASSPSGGAADTQYF
v_call: TRBV12-3/TRBV12-4; j_call: TRBJ2-1; clone_size: few; d_call: NA; cdr3_nt: TGTGCCAGCAGTTTAAACAGTCCCCAGTTCTTC; cdr3_aa: CASSLNSPQFF
v_call: TRBV20-1; j_call: TRBJ2-1; clone_size: NA; d_call: TRBD2; cdr3_nt: TGCAGTGCTAAAGTTTTAGCGGGAGTCTTTTCCTACAATGAGCAGTTCTTC; cdr3_aa: CSAKVLAGVFSYNEQFF
v_call: TRBV5-1; j_call: TRBJ2-5; clone_size: NA; d_call: NA; cdr3_nt: TGCGCCAGCAGCCTAAACCCCGGGGTCCAAGAGACCCAGTACTTC; cdr3_aa: CASSLNPGVQETQYF
v_call: TRBV19; j_call: TRBJ2-5; clone_size: few; d_call: NA; cdr3_nt: TGTGCCAGTAGGAGACAGCCACAAGAGACCCAGTACTTC; cdr3_aa: CASRRQPQETQYF